The T cell receptor beta chain described here comes from a study of blood T cell repertoires in COVID-19. For the study at large: From the United States, Italy and Spain came samples of acute and convalescent COVID-19.

Unmatched junction bases numbered 0, after V lost 3 bases and J lost 4 bases. The germline V gene encodes CDR1 LNHDA and CDR2 SQIVND (reference sequence). The CDR3 is 13 residues long. The authors' processing: Amplification of reference gene primers was used by the study to estimate nucleated cell counts. The protocol was immunoSEQ multiplex PCR, while the TCRdb copy is restricted to in-frame clones and leaves out a portion. Clonal size and the V and J genes are those of that table, whereas D and trimming came from the DNA. In the table there are fewer than 200,000 clones, more than 75% of which are singletons. This clone is a singleton in its sample.

The specimen sequenced was peripheral blood. The chain recombines TRBV19 with TRBJ1-5, with 7 bases aligning to TRBD1. This sequence originates from a woman aged 70-85 years with COVID-19, enrolled during active disease. CDR3 region: CASSMGQNQPQHF. As DNA, the CDR3 is TGTGCCAGTAGTATGGGACAGAATCAGCCCCAGCATTTT.